The 18 T cell receptor beta chains in this list originate from one sample, sequenced in a study of shared clonotypes between healthy human individuals. Here immunoSEQ multiplex PCR was the method, and the copy in TCRdb shows in-frame clones only, minus some. The profile shows some 470,000 clones, less than 80% of them singletons. The source material was PBMCs. The receptors were gathered from a woman aged 35 to 49 in good health. Some clones in this sample may be carry-over from other donors' samples.

In DNA form, the CDR3 reads TGTGCCAGCAGCTGGGGGGGGACTTCGTACAATGAGCAGTTCTTC. It encodes CASSWGGTSYNEQFF. The chain combines TRBV5-8 with TRBJ2-1; 7 positions match TRBD2. In germline, CDR1 is SGHTS, CDR2 YDEGEE. V was pared by 3 bases and J by 4 bases, with 7 bases of the junction left unmatched. The CDR3 sequence is 15 residues long.

The V and J genes are TRBV2 and TRBJ1-5; 9 bases match TRBD1. Germline V gives CDR1 SNHLY, CDR2 FYNNEI. The V gene end was trimmed by 4 bases and the J gene end by 6 bases; junction bases not matched to a gene: 7. The CDR3 has 15 amino acids. CDR3 loop: CASSGQGVVIQPQHF. The CDR3 DNA follows: TGTGCCAGCAGTGGACAGGGGGTAGTGATTCAGCCCCAGCATTTT.

This clone was seen a few times. This chain uses TRBV2 with TRBJ2-1; 8 positions agree with TRBD2. The germline gives CDR1 SNHLY, CDR2 FYNNEI. V lost 7 bases, J lost 8 bases, and 7 bases stayed unmatched. The CDR3 is 13 residues long. As DNA, the CDR3 is TGTGCCAGCACCTGGCGGGAGGCCTATGAGCAGTTCTTC. It specifies CASTWREAYEQFF.

The rearrangement links TRBV5-1 to TRBJ2-1; the match to TRBD2 covers 7 bases. The CDR3 is 14 residues long. Germline values: CDR1 SGHRS, CDR2 YFSETQ. J gave up 10 bases and V 5 bases, and 12 bases lay outside the gene matches. CDR3 nucleotides: TGCGCCAGCAGTGGGGTCCTAGCGGAGGCCGAGCAGTTCTTC. Protein product: CASSGVLAEAEQFF.

The V call is TRBV28, the J call TRBJ1-5; D is uncertain. The CDR3 is made up of 11 amino acids. The germline V and J ends were trimmed by 3 bases and 6 bases, with 3 bases remaining between them. Germline loops: CDR1 MDHEN, CDR2 SYDVKM. The CDR3 bases are TGTGCCAGCAGTTTTGCTCAGCCCCAGCATTTT. Protein: CASSFAQPQHF.

CDR3 nucleotide sequence: TGTGCCAGCAGCGTAGGAGGCGGTGAGGCGCCATTAATCACTGAAGCTTTCTTT. Translation: CASSVGGGEAPLITEAFF. This chain joins TRBV7-3 and TRBJ1-1; D gene uncertain. Between the trimmed V and J ends, which lost 5 bases and 4 bases, there was a span of 26 bases. Germline CDR1 reads SGHTA; CDR2 reads FQGTGA. The CDR3 sequence is 18 residues long. Looking up the rest from reference TRBV7-3 and TRBJ1-1 gives the full variable domain: GAGVSQTPSNKVTEKGKYVELRCDPISGHTALYWYRQSLGQGPEFLIYFQGTGAADDSGLPNDRFFAVRPEGSVSTLKIQRTERGDSAVYLCASSVGGGEAPLITEAFFGQGTRLTVV.

The rearrangement links TRBV9 to TRBJ2-3; D is undetermined. The CDR3 sequence is 15 residues long. With 1 base removed from V and 2 bases from J, the gap between germline ends came to 11 bases. Germline CDR1 reads SGDLS; CDR2 reads YYNGEE. This chain's CDR3 is CASSVRGLTTDTQYF. CDR3 sequence (DNA): TGTGCCAGCAGCGTAAGAGGCCTAACCACAGATACGCAGTATTTT. Combining the CDR3 with reference TRBV9 and TRBJ2-3 gives the whole variable domain DSGVTQTPKHLITATGQRVTLRCSPRSGDLSVYWYQQSLDQGLQFLIQYYNGEERAKGNILERFSAQQFPDLHSELNLSSLELGDSALYFCASSVRGLTTDTQYFGPGTRLTVL.

This rearrangement joins TRBV6-5 to TRBJ2-7, with 8 bases identical to TRBD1. V lost 6 bases and J lost 3; bases outside the gene matches: 10. The CDR3 is made up of 15 amino acids. Looked up from germline, CDR1 is MNHEY and CDR2 is SVGAGI. The CDR3, as DNA: TGTGCCAGCAGAGCTCCGGGACAGGAGATCTACGAGCAGTACTTC. As protein: CASRAPGQEIYEQYF.

This chain links TRBV28 with TRBJ1-6; TRBD1 aligns across 9 bases. CDR3 length: 15 residues. The V segment lost 8 bases and the J segment 7 bases; nucleotides outside the gene matches: 9. Germline lookup yields CDR1 MDHEN and CDR2 SYDVKM. This chain's CDR3 is CASGSIDRGNSPLHF. DNA for the CDR3: TGTGCCAGCGGATCTATCGACAGGGGGAATTCACCCCTCCACTTT.

The rearrangement uses TRBV29-1 and TRBJ1-2; 8 bases agree with TRBD1. Looked up from germline, CDR1 is SQVTM and CDR2 is ANQGSEA. J gave up 8 bases and V 6 bases, and 14 bases lay outside the gene matches. The CDR3 length is 14 residues. The CDR3 bases are TGCAGCGTGGACCAAGGACAGGGTGACGACGGCTACACCTTC. This codes for CSVDQGQGDDGYTF.

The chain couples TRBV6-5 to TRBJ2-7; TRBD1 might be the D (6 bases). The CDR3 length is 13 residues. Looked up from germline, CDR1 is MNHEY and CDR2 is SVGAGI. Trimming removed 8 bases from V and 0 bases from J, with 11 bases in between. CDR3 sequence (DNA): TGTGCCAGCGGATTCAGGGGCTCCTACGAGCAGTACTTC. Translation gives CASGFRGSYEQYF.

This chain links TRBV5-6 with TRBJ1-2, with TRBD1 identical over 11 bases. In germline, CDR1 is SGHDT, CDR2 YYEEEE. V lost 4 bases, J lost 3 bases, and 8 bases stayed unmatched. This CDR3 has 16 residues. CDR3 sequence: CASSPGTGGGDYGYTF. The CDR3 DNA reads TGTGCCAGCAGCCCGGGGACAGGGGGAGGCGACTATGGCTACACCTTC.

The chain uses TRBV27 and TRBJ2-3, with TRBD2 matching over 13 bases. CDR1 MNHEY and CDR2 SMNVEV come from the germline V gene (reference sequence). V lost 2 bases, J lost 0 bases, and 11 bases stayed unmatched. This CDR3 is 20 amino acids long. CDR3 sequence reads: CASSLKFPTSGRGSTDTQYF. Written as DNA, the CDR3 is TGTGCCAGCAGTTTAAAGTTTCCTACTAGCGGGAGGGGGAGCACAGATACGCAGTATTTT.

The V call is TRBV27, the J call TRBJ1-1; 10 nucleotides align to TRBD1. V trimming: 3 bases; J trimming: 0 bases; junction bases outside the gene matches: 1. The length of the CDR3 is 15 residues. Germline V gives CDR1 MNHEY, CDR2 SMNVEV (reference sequence). The CDR3 is CASSFGTGVNTEAFF. CDR3 coding DNA: TGTGCCAGCAGTTTCGGGACAGGGGTGAACACTGAAGCTTTCTTT.

V usage is TRBV13 and J usage is TRBJ1-4; D gene ambiguous. CDR1 PRHDT and CDR2 FYEKMQ come from the germline V gene (reference sequence). Deletions cut 4 bases from V and 7 bases from J, with 16 bases between. The CDR3 loop spans 15 amino acids. The CDR3 nucleotides read TGTGCCAGCAGCTCCCTAACGTCCTCGGGTGAAAAACTGTTTTTT. Translated: CASSSLTSSGEKLFF. The entire variable domain, with the rest obtained from reference TRBV13 and TRBJ1-4, is as follows: AAGVIQSPRHLIKEKRETATLKCYPIPRHDTVYWYQQGPGQDPQFLISFYEKMQSDKGSIPDRFSAQQFSDYHSELNMSSLELGDSALYFCASSSLTSSGEKLFFGSGTQLSVL.

The chain carries TRBV7-8 and TRBJ1-1; unclear D gene. This CDR3 comprises 15 residues. Trimming removed 0 bases from V and 1 base from J, with 9 bases in between. CDR1 and CDR2 (germline): SGHVS, FQNEAQ. The CDR3 sequence is CASSLAARSNTEAFF. The DNA for the CDR3 is TGTGCCAGCAGCTTAGCGGCTCGATCGAACACTGAAGCTTTCTTT.

Here the CDR3 DNA reads TGCAGCGCGAAAGATCCCAGTGGCTACACCTTC. It specifies CSAKDPSGYTF. The chain employs TRBV29-1 and TRBJ1-2; D is undetermined. The germline V gene encodes CDR1 SQVTM and CDR2 ANQGSEA. The CDR3 is made up of 11 amino acids. V was shortened by 7 bases and J by 7 bases, with 13 bases between the two germline ends.

This chain joins TRBV7-6 and TRBJ2-3; 12 bases line up with TRBD1. Germline V lookup: CDR1 SGHVS, CDR2 FNYEAQ. The J segment lost 4 bases and the V segment lost 4 bases, leaving 6 bases of the junction unmatched. The CDR3 consists of 16 residues. The CDR3 DNA follows: TGTGCCAGCAGCTCAGGGACAGGGGGCTTTGCAGATACGCAGTATTTT. Protein: CASSSGTGGFADTQYF.